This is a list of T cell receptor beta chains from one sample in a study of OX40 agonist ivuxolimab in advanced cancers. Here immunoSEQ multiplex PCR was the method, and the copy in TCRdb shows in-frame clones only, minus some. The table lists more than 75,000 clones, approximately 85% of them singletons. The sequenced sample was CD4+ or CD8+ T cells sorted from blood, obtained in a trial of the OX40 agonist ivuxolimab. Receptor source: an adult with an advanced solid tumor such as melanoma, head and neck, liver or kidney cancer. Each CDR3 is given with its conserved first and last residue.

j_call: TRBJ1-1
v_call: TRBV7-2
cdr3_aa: CASSSQPPGTGDTEAFF

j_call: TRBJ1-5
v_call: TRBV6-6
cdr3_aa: CASSGQGSSSQPQHF

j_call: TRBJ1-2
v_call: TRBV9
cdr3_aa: CASSTGPTGGHGYTF

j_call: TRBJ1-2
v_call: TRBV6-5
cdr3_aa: CASSYDRGDGYTF

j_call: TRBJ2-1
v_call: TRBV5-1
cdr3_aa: CASSWAGGPGEQFF

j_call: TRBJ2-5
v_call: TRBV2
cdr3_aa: CASSEEGQETQYF

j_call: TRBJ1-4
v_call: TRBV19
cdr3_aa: CASSSAGESEKLFF

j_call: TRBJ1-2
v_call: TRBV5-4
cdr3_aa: CASSPDGNYGYTF

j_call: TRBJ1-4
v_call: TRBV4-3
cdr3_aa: CASSQENRKLFF

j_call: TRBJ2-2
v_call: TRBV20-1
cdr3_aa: CSARDRRLLFF

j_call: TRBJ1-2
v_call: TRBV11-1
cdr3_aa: CASSLETGRSYTF

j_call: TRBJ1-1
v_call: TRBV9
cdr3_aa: CASSLGSGKGTEAFF

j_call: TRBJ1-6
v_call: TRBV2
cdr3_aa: CASSQAGMGNSPLHF

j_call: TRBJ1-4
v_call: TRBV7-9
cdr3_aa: CASSATRGINEKLFF

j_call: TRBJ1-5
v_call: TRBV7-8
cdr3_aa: CASSLARYRVDYSNQPQHF

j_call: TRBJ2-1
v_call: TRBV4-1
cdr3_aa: CASSQTSGSYNEQFF

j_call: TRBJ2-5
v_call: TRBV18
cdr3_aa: CASSLNQETQYF

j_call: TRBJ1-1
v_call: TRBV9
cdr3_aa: CASSVLSGQGYTEAFF

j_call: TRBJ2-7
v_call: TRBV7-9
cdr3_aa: CASSLGVWGEHYEQYF

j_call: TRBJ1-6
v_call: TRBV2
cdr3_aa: CASNNWNLENSPLHF

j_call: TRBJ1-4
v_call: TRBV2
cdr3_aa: CASSGSRESEKLFF

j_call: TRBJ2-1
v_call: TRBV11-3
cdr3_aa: CASSLGGGAYEQFF

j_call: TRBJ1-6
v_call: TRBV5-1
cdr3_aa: CASSLTGAKGRNSPLHF

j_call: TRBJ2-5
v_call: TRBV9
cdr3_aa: CASSERTGGLETQYF

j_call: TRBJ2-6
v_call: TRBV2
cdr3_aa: CASTGGANVLTF

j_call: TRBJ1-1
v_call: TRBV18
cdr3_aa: CASSQDRVAEAFF

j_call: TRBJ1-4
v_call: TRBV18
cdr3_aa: CASSPYGPGQGNEKLFF

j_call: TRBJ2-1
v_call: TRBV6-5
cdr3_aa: CASSYSASGGNEQFF

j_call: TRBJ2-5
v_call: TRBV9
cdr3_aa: CASSVSPSGGGETQYF

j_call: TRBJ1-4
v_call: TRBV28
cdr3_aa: CASSLSTGRNEKLFF

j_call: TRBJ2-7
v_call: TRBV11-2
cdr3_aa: CASSFSYEQYF

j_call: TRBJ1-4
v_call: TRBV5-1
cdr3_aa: CASSSRQGKTTNEKLFF

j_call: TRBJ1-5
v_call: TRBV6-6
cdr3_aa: CASTISRDSRNQPQHF

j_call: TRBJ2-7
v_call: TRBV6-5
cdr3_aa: CASTPPGSYEQYF

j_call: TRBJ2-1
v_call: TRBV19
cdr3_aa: CASSIEKEAYNEQFF

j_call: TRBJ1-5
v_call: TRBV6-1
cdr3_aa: CASSDRQGPSNQPQHF

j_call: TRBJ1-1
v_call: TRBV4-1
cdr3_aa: CASSQPAGGRGNRNTEAFF

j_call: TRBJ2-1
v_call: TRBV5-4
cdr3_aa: CASSFGLAGLYNEQFF

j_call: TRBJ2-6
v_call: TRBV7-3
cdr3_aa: CASSVGSGANVLTF

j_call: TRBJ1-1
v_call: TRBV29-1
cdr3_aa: CSVLSGALSEAFF

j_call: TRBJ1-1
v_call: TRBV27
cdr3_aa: CASSPGTYTEAFF

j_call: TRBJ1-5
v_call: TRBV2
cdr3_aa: CASSEHGPKNQPQHF

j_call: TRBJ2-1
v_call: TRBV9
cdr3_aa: CASSGQGTSWDEQFF

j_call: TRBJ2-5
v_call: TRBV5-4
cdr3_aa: CASSFPGQGRKETQYF

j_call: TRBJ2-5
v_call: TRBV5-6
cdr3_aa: CASRPGLAYETQYF

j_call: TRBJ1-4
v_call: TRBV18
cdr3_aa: CASSPRTGNGPTNEKLFF

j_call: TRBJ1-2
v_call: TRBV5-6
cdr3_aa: CASSLWGRPYGYTF

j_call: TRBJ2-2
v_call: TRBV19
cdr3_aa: CASSIGANTGELFF

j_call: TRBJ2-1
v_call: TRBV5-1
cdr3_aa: CASSLTSGVDEQFF

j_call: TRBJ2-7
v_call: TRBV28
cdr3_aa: CASSLQGGYYEQYF

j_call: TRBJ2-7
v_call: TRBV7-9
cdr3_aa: CASSLDVGHLYEQYF